Listed below are T cell receptor beta chains from one sample, sequenced in a study of blood T cells in healthy people across ages. TCRdb redid the calling of the 5' RACE reads with MiXCR, one entry per CDR3 protein. Among around 1,800,000 distinct CDR3 sequences listed, roughly two fifths were seen once. Sequencing was done on a sample of blood. Source of these receptors: a human donor in good health. CDR3s include the opening cysteine and the closing phenylalanine or tryptophan. D genes are given only for firm matches. Expanded clones get a size class; other rows say once, few or many, or leave the size out.

J gene,V gene,clone size,D gene,CDR3 DNA,CDR3 protein
TRBJ1-5,TRBV7-2,NA,NA,TGTGCCAGCAGCTTAGCCCCACAGATGAATCAGCCCCAGCATTTT,CASSLAPQMNQPQHF
TRBJ2-3,TRBV7-2,NA,NA,TGTGCCAGCAGCTTACAGTCCCGGATAGATACGCAGTATTTT,CASSLQSRIDTQYF
TRBJ2-7,TRBV9,few,NA,TGTGCCAGCAGCCCGGGTGGTACGGAGCCTCTCTACGAGCAGTACTTC,CASSPGGTEPLYEQYF
TRBJ1-1,TRBV12-3/TRBV12-4,NA,NA,TGTGCCAGCAGCGTTGGGGGGCCTTCGGAGGCTTTCTTT,CASSVGGPSEAFF
TRBJ1-4,TRBV27,NA,NA,TGTGCCAGCAGCGACTTAGCAACTAATGAAAAACTGTTTTTT,CASSDLATNEKLFF
TRBJ1-5,TRBV29-1,few,NA,TGCAGCGTTTCGGACGGTTCCTTCAATCGGCCCCAGCATTTT,CSVSDGSFNRPQHF
TRBJ1-1,TRBV29-1,NA,NA,TGCAGCGTTGTCCCGGGGGGAAGTCGGGCTGAAGCTTTCTTT,CSVVPGGSRAEAFF
TRBJ2-3,TRBV11-3,NA,TRBD1,TGTGCCAGCAGCTCGAACAGGGGAACCACAGATACGCAGTATTTT,CASSSNRGTTDTQYF
TRBJ2-4,TRBV29-1,NA,NA,TGCAGCGTTCGGGGAATATCCCAAAACATTCAGTACTTC,CSVRGISQNIQYF
TRBJ2-5,TRBV5-1,NA,NA,TGCGCCAGCAGCTTGTCGGGGCCAACTGGTAACCAAGAGACCCAGTACTTC,CASSLSGPTGNQETQYF
TRBJ1-3,TRBV9,NA,NA,TGTGCCAGCAGCGTAGATACAGGCTCTGGAAACACCATATATTTT,CASSVDTGSGNTIYF
TRBJ2-5,TRBV20-1,few,NA,TGCAGTGCTAGTGGTAGTGGGGAGGCCTCGATTTTGGAGACCCAGTACTTC,CSASGSGEASILETQYF
TRBJ2-7,TRBV12-3/TRBV12-4,NA,NA,TGTGCCAGCAGTCCTATAGTGGGGGACTACGAGCAGTACTTC,CASSPIVGDYEQYF
TRBJ1-4,TRBV29-1,few,NA,TGCAGCGTTGGAGGGTTTAATGAAAAACTGTTTTTT,CSVGGFNEKLFF
TRBJ2-1,TRBV20-1,few,NA,TGCAGTGCTAGAGATCAGCGGCTCGACTACAATGAGCAGTTCTTC,CSARDQRLDYNEQFF
TRBJ1-5,TRBV6-2/TRBV6-3,NA,TRBD1,TGTGCCAGCAGTGTGGACAGGGTCAATCAGCCCCAGCATTTT,CASSVDRVNQPQHF
TRBJ2-1,TRBV6-1,NA,NA,TGTGCCAGCAGTGAGAGGCCTAGTCGGGCGTGCAATGAGCAGTTCTTC,CASSERPSRACNEQFF
TRBJ2-7,TRBV20-1,few,TRBD1,TGCAGTGCCCCCGGCAGGGGGCCCGAGCAGTACTTC,CSAPGRGPEQYF
TRBJ1-2,TRBV12-3/TRBV12-4,NA,TRBD1,TGTGCCAGCAGTCCGACAGGGGTAGGTTACGGCTACACCTTC,CASSPTGVGYGYTF
TRBJ2-1,TRBV20-1,NA,TRBD2,TGCAGTGCTAGAGACCCGACTAGCGGGGGGGCGAATGGGCAGTTCTTC,CSARDPTSGGANGQFF
TRBJ1-2,TRBV7-9,NA,NA,TGTGCCAGCAGCTCGGGACGCACTAAGGGCTACACCTTC,CASSSGRTKGYTF
TRBJ2-3,TRBV6-5,few,NA,TGTGCCAGCAGTTATCGAGAAGGAGATACGCAGTATTTT,CASSYREGDTQYF
TRBJ1-2,TRBV5-5,few,NA,TGTGCCAGCAGCTTGTCGGAGGGGGAGGGTGGCTACACCTTC,CASSLSEGEGGYTF